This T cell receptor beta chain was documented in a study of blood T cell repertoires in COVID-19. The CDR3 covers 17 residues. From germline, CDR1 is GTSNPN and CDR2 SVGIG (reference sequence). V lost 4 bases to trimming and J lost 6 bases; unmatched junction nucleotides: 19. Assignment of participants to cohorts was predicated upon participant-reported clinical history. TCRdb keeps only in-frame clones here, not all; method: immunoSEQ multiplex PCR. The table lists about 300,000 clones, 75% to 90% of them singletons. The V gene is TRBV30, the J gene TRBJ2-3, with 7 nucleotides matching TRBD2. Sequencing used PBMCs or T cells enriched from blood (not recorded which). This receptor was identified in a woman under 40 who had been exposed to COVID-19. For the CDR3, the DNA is TGTGCCTGGACAAGTCTAAGAGCGGGGACCTTTCGGGATACGCAGTATTTT. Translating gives CAWTSLRAGTFRDTQYF. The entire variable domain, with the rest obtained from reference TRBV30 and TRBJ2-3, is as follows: SQTIHQWPATLVQPVGSPLSLECTVEGTSNPNLYWYRQAAGRGLQLLFYSVGIGQISSEVPQNLSASRPQDRQFILSSKKLLLSDSGFYLCAWTSLRAGTFRDTQYFGPGTRLTVL.